This TCR beta chain was sequenced for a study of shared clonotypes between healthy human individuals. Several immunoSEQ plates received, in even portions, the genomic DNA of each subset. Replicate PCRs from sorted subsets contained approximately 220 ng DNA, which is 31,000 or so T cell genomes. Source study methods: Junction-only immunoSEQ sequences carried no quality scores, so filtering differed. Generated by immunoSEQ multiplex PCR, the TCRdb table keeps only in-frame clones and is missing some. Clonal size and the V and J genes are those of that table, whereas D and trimming came from the DNA. The table includes about 2.1 million clones, roughly 91% detected once. CD45RO-negative CD8 cells positively selected for CCR7 made up the naive population, which excluded terminally differentiated effector memory CD45RA+ cells. The donor cohort consisted entirely of Caucasian adults residing in Nashville, Tennessee.

The receptor's source is a man aged 18 to 29 in good health. Some clones in this sample may be carry-over from other donors' samples. The sequencing sample was made of naive CD8+ T cells from PBMCs.

CDR3 loop: CASSLGAGNHEQYF. The CDR3 nucleotides are TGTGCCAGCAGCTTAGGGGCAGGGAACCACGAGCAGTACTTC. The J gene is TRBJ2-7, the V gene TRBV11-3, with D possibly TRBD1 on 5 matching bases. This CDR3 is 14 amino acids long. Germline V gene sequence: CDR1 SGHNT, CDR2 YENEEA. Trimming pared 1 base from V and 5 bases from J, leaving 12 bases between.